This T cell receptor (beta chain) emerged from a study of blood T cells in healthy people across ages. Overall study findings and caveats: A greater number of naive CD4+ cells and higher diversity distinguished long-lived donors from aged donors.

On this clonotype: Antigen: not known.

From germline, CDR1 is LGHDT and CDR2 YNNKEL (reference sequence). V shed 0 bases and J shed 5 bases, with 16 bases lying between them. The CDR3 consists of 16 residues. A sample-barcoded 5' primer and a J-beta primer mix were used in a second PCR of roughly 7 to 11 cycles. From the 5' RACE reads, TCRdb called clonotypes with MiXCR, one entry per CDR3 protein. The sample gives 650,000 to 1,000,000 distinct CDR3 sequences, 36% of which show up once; 10% to 15% is in the top ten. The sequencing input was blood. This chain connects TRBV3-1 to TRBJ1-2; D is unresolved. The receptor was derived from a man aged 18 to 29 in good health. DNA of the CDR3: TGTGCCAGCAGCCAAGATCTGGGCTACCCGGGGTATGGCTACACCTTC. Amino acid sequence: CASSQDLGYPGYGYTF.